The T cell receptor (beta chain) described here comes from a study of monozygotic twins with cystic fibrosis. Study conclusions and caveats: Age, concordance and disease severity did not associate with shared CDR3 numbers. Co-twins had the most similar V usage for 13 of 16 pairs, J for 8.

From germline, CDR1 is SNHLY and CDR2 FYNNEI. The germline V and J ends were trimmed by 6 bases and 2 bases, with 10 bases remaining between them. The CDR3 consists of 13 residues. Comments on this clone: Antigen specificity is unknown.

Clones were read by immunoSEQ multiplex PCR, and TCRdb kept only the in-frame ones, dropping some. The data hold 25,000 to 40,000 clones, with just over 95% observed a single time. The receptor's source is a girl aged 2-15 years with cystic fibrosis. Sequenced material: blood. The chain has TRBV2 and TRBJ1-2; no clear D. CDR3 amino acids: CASSRTRNYGYTF. The CDR3 DNA reads TGTGCCAGCAGCCGCACAAGGAACTATGGCTACACCTTC.